This TCR beta chain was obtained from a study of technical replicates of blood from a handful of donors. This clone was found once. The germline V gene encodes CDR1 SGHVS and CDR2 FNYEAQ. The CDR3 contains 14 residues. Trimming took 1 base from V and 3 from J, leaving 10 bases between them. Only in-frame clones appear in the TCRdb table, and some are missing; sequencing was by immunoSEQ multiplex PCR. The data show about 79,000 clones, approximately 94% seen once. The genes are TRBV7-6 and TRBJ2-7; a weak D match, TRBD2 (5 bases). The sample was T cells isolated from PBMCs. The clonotype comes from a human donor in good health. The CDR3 here is CASSLGGPSYEQYF. DNA of the CDR3: TGTGCCAGCAGCTTAGGCGGGCCAAGCTACGAGCAGTACTTC.